The 26 T cell receptor beta chains reported below all come from one sample, sequenced in a study of memory CD4+ T cells and cytomegalovirus serostatus. Using immunoSEQ multiplex PCR, the repertoire was profiled, and TCRdb retains in-frame clones only, with some absent. The repertoire holds roughly 45,000 clones, with just under 80% as singletons. Single viable CD3+CD4+CD8-CD45RO+ cells were sorted as the memory CD4+ T cells. The sequenced sample consisted of memory CD4+ T cells from blood. Receptors were obtained from an adult in good health and CMV-seronegative.

The gene calls are TRBV5-4 and TRBJ2-2; 8 bases are a match to TRBD2. The CDR3 has 18 residues. The J segment lost 0 bases and the V segment lost 5 bases, leaving 12 bases of the junction unmatched. The germline CDR1 and CDR2 sequences are SGHNT and YYREEE (reference sequence). The CDR3, as DNA: TGTGCCAGCAGTCTTGGATTGGCGGGGGGAGCGAACACCGGGGAGCTGTTTTTT. As protein: CASSLGLAGGANTGELFF.

This sequence joins TRBV28 and TRBJ2-2, with 14 bases aligning to TRBD2. The V gene end was trimmed by 7 bases and the J gene end by 9 bases; junction bases not matched to a gene: 7. The CDR3 spans 15 residues. CDR1 is MDHEN, CDR2 SYDVKM, per germline. The CDR3, as DNA: TGTGCCAGCACGCCGGGACTAGCGGGAGTACGGGAGCTGTTTTTT. Residues: CASTPGLAGVRELFF.

V gene TRBV7-9 combines with J gene TRBJ2-7; maybe TRBD1 (6 bases). Looked up from germline, CDR1 is SEHNR and CDR2 is FQNEAQ (reference sequence). V was pared by 5 bases and J by 4 bases, with 15 bases between. The CDR3 length is 14 residues. CDR3 amino acids: CASSHPGATYEQYF. CDR3 sequence (DNA): TGTGCCAGCAGCCACCCAGGGGCCACGTACGAGCAGTACTTC. The whole variable domain, remainder taken from reference TRBV7-9 and TRBJ2-7, is DTGVSQNPRHKITKRGQNVTFRCDPISEHNRLYWYRQTLGQGPEFLTYFQNEAQLEKSRLLSDRFSAERPKGSFSTLEIQRTEQGDSAMYLCASSHPGATYEQYFGPGTRLTVT.

The chain uses TRBV6-5 and TRBJ2-7, with D perhaps TRBD2 (6 bases). In germline, CDR1 is MNHEY, CDR2 SVGAGI. The CDR3 has 15 amino acids. Deletions cut 2 bases from V and 0 bases from J, with 11 bases between. The CDR3 spells CASSYLAQSSYEQYF. CDR3 bases: TGTGCCAGCAGTTACCTAGCGCAGAGCTCCTACGAGCAGTACTTC.

The genes are TRBV7-6 and TRBJ2-7; the D gene is possibly TRBD2 (5 bases). The CDR3 runs to 16 residues. In germline, CDR1 is SGHVS, CDR2 FNYEAQ. Trimming took off 5 bases at V and 0 bases at J, with 17 bases between the two ends. The CDR3 sequence is CASSETPKGSSYEQYF. CDR3 sequence (DNA): TGTGCCAGCAGCGAAACGCCCAAAGGGAGCTCCTACGAGCAGTACTTC.

The chain uses TRBV2 and TRBJ2-3, with TRBD2 matching over 10 bases. CDR1 is SNHLY, CDR2 FYNNEI, per germline. Losses at the gene ends were 1 base for V and 4 bases for J; bases not matched to a gene: 2. The CDR3 runs 15 residues. CDR3 protein: CASSEGLAGADTQYF. For the CDR3, the DNA is TGTGCCAGCAGTGAAGGGCTAGCGGGAGCAGATACGCAGTATTTT.

CDR3 nucleotide sequence: TGTGCCAGTAGTGGCGACGGCCACCCTAGCACAGATACGCAGTATTTT. As protein: CASSGDGHPSTDTQYF. The chain joins TRBV19 to TRBJ2-3; no firm D call. The ends were cut back, 5 bases at V and 0 bases at J, with 15 bases in the middle. Germline V gene data show CDR1 as LNHDA and CDR2 as SQIVND (reference sequence). The CDR3 runs to 16 residues.

The V and J genes are TRBV2 and TRBJ1-4; D gene ambiguous. The CDR3 covers 14 residues. V lost 0 bases, J lost 8 bases, and 10 bases lay in between. Germline V gene lookup returns CDR1 SNHLY and CDR2 FYNNEI. The CDR3 coding sequence is TGTGCCAGCAGTGAAGCAGGGTCTAGAGAAAAACTGTTTTTT. It codes for CASSEAGSREKLFF. Using reference TRBV2 and TRBJ1-4 for the parts outside the CDR3, the full variable domain is EPEVTQTPSHQVTQMGQEVILRCVPISNHLYFYWYRQILGQKVEFLVSFYNNEISEKSEIFDDQFSVERPDGSNFTLKIRSTKLEDSAMYFCASSEAGSREKLFFGSGTQLSVL.

The chain uses TRBV9 and TRBJ1-3, with 7 bases matching TRBD1. The junction had 18 bases not matched to a gene; V was cut back by 5 bases and J by 7 bases. Germline V gives CDR1 SGDLS, CDR2 YYNGEE. This CDR3 has 17 amino acids. The CDR3 coding sequence is TGTGCCAGCAGTGCCAATGCAGGGGGTATTTCGGGTAACACCATATATTTT. Protein: CASSANAGGISGNTIYF.

The CDR3 region is CASSVRGNYGYTF. The CDR3 coding sequence is TGTGCCAGCAGCGTCAGGGGTAACTATGGCTACACCTTC. V and J are TRBV5-4 and TRBJ1-2; D is possibly TRBD1 (6 bases). CDR1 and CDR2 from the germline V gene are SGHNT and YYREEE (reference sequence). CDR3 length: 13 amino acids. V lost 4 bases to trimming and J lost 1 base, with 8 bases between them.

This clone was recorded only once. The genes are TRBV29-1 and TRBJ1-2, with a weak D call TRBD1 (5 bases). V dropped 3 bases and J dropped 2 bases, with 7 bases sitting between them. Germline-derived CDR1 and CDR2 are SQVTM and ANQGSEA. This CDR3 has 12 residues. The CDR3: CSVDRANYGYTF. The CDR3 DNA follows: TGCAGCGTTGACAGGGCAAACTATGGCTACACCTTC. Complete variable domain (other parts from reference TRBV29-1 and TRBJ1-2): SAVISQKPSRDICQRGTSLTIQCQVDSQVTMMFWYRQQPGQSLTLIATANQGSEATYESGFVIDKFPISRPNLTFSTLTVSNMSPEDSSIYLCSVDRANYGYTFGSGTRLTVV.

This chain connects TRBV6-1 to TRBJ1-1; D is perhaps TRBD1 (5 bases). V lost 5 bases, J lost 4 bases, and 11 bases lay in between. The CDR3 spans 13 residues. Germline V gene data show CDR1 as MNHNS and CDR2 as SASEGT. CDR3 residues: CASSQGLGTEAFF. DNA for the CDR3: TGTGCCAGCAGTCAGGGCCTAGGCACTGAAGCTTTCTTT.

This clone showed up just a few times. The V call is TRBV7-2, the J call TRBJ1-1; no firm D call. The ends were cut back, 5 bases at V and 8 bases at J, with 9 bases in the middle. Germline V gene sequence: CDR1 SGHTA, CDR2 FQGNSA. The CDR3 is made up of 11 amino acids. The CDR3 sequence is CASSRREEAFF. The CDR3 region has the DNA TGTGCCAGCAGCCGGAGGGAAGAAGCTTTCTTT. Complete variable domain (other parts from reference TRBV7-2 and TRBJ1-1): GAGVSQSPSNKVTEKGKDVELRCDPISGHTALYWYRQSLGQGLEFLIYFQGNSAPDKSGLPSDRFSAERTGGSVSTLTIQRTQQEDSAVYLCASSRREEAFFGQGTRLTVV.

The genes are TRBV18 and TRBJ2-3; 12 nucleotides line up with TRBD2. The CDR3 sequence is 17 residues long. Per germline, CDR1 KGHSH and CDR2 LQKENI. J lost 3 bases, V lost 4 bases, and 8 bases had no gene match. This CDR3 reads CASSLLGLAGTTDTQYF. In nucleotides, the CDR3 is TGTGCCAGCTCACTGCTCGGACTAGCGGGGACGACAGATACGCAGTATTTT.

V and J are TRBV30 and TRBJ2-7; possible D gene TRBD2, 5 bases. The CDR3 loop spans 11 amino acids. Trimming took 7 bases from V and 6 from J, leaving 13 bases between them. Germline assignment: CDR1 GTSNPN and CDR2 SVGIG (reference sequence). The CDR3 nucleotides are TGTGCCTCCAGTCTAGCAGGCGAGCAGTACTTC. It codes for CASSLAGEQYF.

The V gene is TRBV5-4, the J gene TRBJ2-7, with D possibly TRBD1 on 7 matching bases. The CDR3 has 15 amino acids. V was clipped by 4 bases and J by 5 bases, with 19 bases between them. Germline lookup yields CDR1 SGHNT and CDR2 YYREEE (reference sequence). The CDR3 sequence: CASSDPAGGRNEQYF. The DNA of the CDR3 is TGTGCCAGCAGCGATCCCGCAGGGGGGCGGAACGAGCAGTACTTC. Variable domain in full (rest from reference TRBV5-4 and TRBJ2-7): ETGVTQSPTHLIKTRGQQVTLRCSSQSGHNTVSWYQQALGQGPQFIFQYYREEENGRGNFPPRFSGLQFPNYSSELNVNALELDDSALYLCASSDPAGGRNEQYFGPGTRLTVT.

The chain combines TRBV6-5 with TRBJ1-4, with D possibly matching TRBD1 (5 bases). This CDR3 contains 15 residues. V lost 2 bases to trimming and J lost 7 bases, with 14 bases between them. Germline loops: CDR1 MNHEY, CDR2 SVGAGI. In DNA, the CDR3 is TGTGCCAGCAGTTACGTGGGGGGTGGGACTGAAAAACTGTTTTTT. Translated: CASSYVGGGTEKLFF.

This clone has just one count. The rearrangement uses TRBV25-1 and TRBJ2-1; 7 bases align to TRBD2. Germline V gives CDR1 MGHDK, CDR2 SYGVNS. V lost 4 bases to trimming and J lost 4 bases; unmatched junction nucleotides: 7. The CDR3 extends over 15 amino acids. The CDR3, as DNA: TGTGCCAGCAGTGGGAGTCTAGCGGTTTACAATGAGCAGTTCTTC. Protein sequence: CASSGSLAVYNEQFF.

The V and J genes are TRBV4-1 and TRBJ1-5; D possibly corresponds to TRBD1 (5 bases). This CDR3 spans 15 amino acids. Trimming cost V 0 bases and J 7 bases, with 13 bases left between them. From germline, CDR1 is MGHRA and CDR2 YSYEKL. CDR3 nucleotides: TGCGCCAGCAGCCAAGAGGGTCAGGGTGCCCAGCCCCAGCATTTT. This translates into CASSQEGQGAQPQHF.

The rearrangement uses TRBV19 and TRBJ2-2, with D unclear. V was trimmed by 3 bases and J by 4 bases, leaving 3 bases between them. From germline, CDR1 is LNHDA and CDR2 SQIVND (reference sequence). This CDR3 comprises 12 residues. The CDR3 is CASSIFTGELFF. The DNA of the CDR3 is TGTGCCAGTAGTATTTTCACCGGGGAGCTGTTTTTT.

This clone showed up just once. V gene TRBV28 combines with J gene TRBJ2-1, with D tentatively TRBD2 (6 bases). Trimming cost V 2 bases and J 9 bases, with 14 bases left between them. This CDR3 has 14 residues. Germline V gene sequence: CDR1 MDHEN, CDR2 SYDVKM. CDR3 nucleotides: TGTGCCAGCAGTTTAGAGTCAGCGGGCAGTGAGCAGTTCTTC. It specifies CASSLESAGSEQFF.

CDR3 sequence (DNA): TGCAGCTTCCGAAGAGGCTCCGGCCGCCAAGAGACCCAGTACTTC. Its protein product is CSFRRGSGRQETQYF. The chain has TRBV29-1 and TRBJ2-5, with D unresolved. From germline, CDR1 is SQVTM and CDR2 ANQGSEA. This CDR3 has 15 amino acids. V shed 8 bases and J shed 1 base, with 20 bases lying between them.

A few counts support this clone. V and J are TRBV27 and TRBJ1-2, with D possibly matching TRBD1 (5 bases). This CDR3 region has 14 residues. Germline lookup yields CDR1 MNHEY and CDR2 SMNVEV (reference sequence). V lost 3 bases and J lost 8, with 16 bases in between. CDR3 DNA sequence: TGTGCCAGCAGTTTCAGGGAGGGGCCCGGCGGCTACACCTTC. Translation gives CASSFREGPGGYTF.

This chain connects TRBV19 to TRBJ2-2; TRBD1 is a possible D gene (5 bases). Trimming took 6 bases from V and 1 from J, leaving 9 bases between them. The CDR3 runs to 14 residues. Looked up from germline, CDR1 is LNHDA and CDR2 is SQIVND (reference sequence). Here the CDR3 reads CASSQGRNTGELFF. CDR3 sequence (DNA): TGTGCCAGTAGCCAGGGAAGGAACACCGGGGAGCTGTTTTTT.

This clone was detected only a few times. The chain combines TRBV11-2 with TRBJ1-5; weak D call: TRBD1 (5 bases). The CDR3 spans 14 residues. Germline assignment: CDR1 SGHAT and CDR2 FQNNGV. V was cut by 3 bases and J by 7 bases, with 13 bases left in between. The CDR3 nucleotides are TGTGCCAGCAGCTTGCTCGATGGGGGACAGCCCCAGCATTTT. It translates to CASSLLDGGQPQHF. Based on the CDR3 plus reference TRBV11-2 and TRBJ1-5, the full variable domain is EAGVAQSPRYKIIEKRQSVAFWCNPISGHATLYWYQQILGQGPKLLIQFQNNGVVDDSQLPKDRFSAERLKGVDSTLKIQPAKLEDSAVYLCASSLLDGGQPQHFGDGTRLSIL.

V and J are TRBV9 and TRBJ2-7, with 8 bases identical to TRBD1. V shed 4 bases and J 2 bases; nucleotides not matched to a gene: 5. The CDR3 totals 14 residues. The germline CDR1 and CDR2 sequences are SGDLS and YYNGEE. CDR3 in amino acids: CASSTDRVPYEQYF. As DNA, the CDR3 is TGTGCCAGCAGCACGGACAGGGTCCCCTACGAGCAGTACTTC. Full variable domain (rest looked up from reference TRBV9 and TRBJ2-7): DSGVTQTPKHLITATGQRVTLRCSPRSGDLSVYWYQQSLDQGLQFLIQYYNGEERAKGNILERFSAQQFPDLHSELNLSSLELGDSALYFCASSTDRVPYEQYFGPGTRLTVT.